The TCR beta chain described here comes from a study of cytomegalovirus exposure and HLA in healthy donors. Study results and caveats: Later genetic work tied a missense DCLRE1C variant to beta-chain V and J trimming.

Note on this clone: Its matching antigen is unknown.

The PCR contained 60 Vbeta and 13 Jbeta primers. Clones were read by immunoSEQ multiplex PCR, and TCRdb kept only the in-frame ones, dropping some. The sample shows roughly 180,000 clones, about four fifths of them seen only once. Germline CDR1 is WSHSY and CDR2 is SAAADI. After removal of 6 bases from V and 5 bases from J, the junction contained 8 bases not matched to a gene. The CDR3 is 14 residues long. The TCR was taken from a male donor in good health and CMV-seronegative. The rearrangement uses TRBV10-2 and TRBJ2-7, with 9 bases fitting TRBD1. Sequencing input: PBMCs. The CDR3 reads CASSEMGQGNEQYF. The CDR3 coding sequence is TGCGCCAGCAGCGAAATGGGACAGGGCAACGAGCAGTACTTC.